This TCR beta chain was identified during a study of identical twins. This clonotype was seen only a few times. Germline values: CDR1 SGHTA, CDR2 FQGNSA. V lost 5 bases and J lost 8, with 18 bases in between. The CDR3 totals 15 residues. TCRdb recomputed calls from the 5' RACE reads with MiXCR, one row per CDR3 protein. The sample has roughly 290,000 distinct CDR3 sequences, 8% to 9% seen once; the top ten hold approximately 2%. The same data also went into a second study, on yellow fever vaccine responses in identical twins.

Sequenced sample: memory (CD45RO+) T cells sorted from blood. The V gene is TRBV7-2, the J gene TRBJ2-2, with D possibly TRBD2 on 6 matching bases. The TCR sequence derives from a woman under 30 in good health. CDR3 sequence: CASSVNVGGFGELFF. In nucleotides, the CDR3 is TGTGCCAGCAGCGTAAACGTTGGGGGGTTTGGGGAGCTGTTTTTT. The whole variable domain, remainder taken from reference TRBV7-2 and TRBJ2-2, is GAGVSQSPSNKVTEKGKDVELRCDPISGHTALYWYRQSLGQGLEFLIYFQGNSAPDKSGLPSDRFSAERTGGSVSTLTIQRTQQEDSAVYLCASSVNVGGFGELFFGEGSRLTVL.